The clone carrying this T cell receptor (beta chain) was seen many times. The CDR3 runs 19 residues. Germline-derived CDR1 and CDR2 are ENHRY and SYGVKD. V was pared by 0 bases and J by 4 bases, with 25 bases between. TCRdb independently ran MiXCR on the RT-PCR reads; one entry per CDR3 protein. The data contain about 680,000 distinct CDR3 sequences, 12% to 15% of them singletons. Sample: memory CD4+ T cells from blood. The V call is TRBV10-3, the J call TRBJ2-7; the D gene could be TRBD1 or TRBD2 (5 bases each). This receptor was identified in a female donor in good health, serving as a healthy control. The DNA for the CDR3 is TGTGCCATCAGTGAGTCGATATCACTCAAGACAGACCGACTATACGAGCAGTACTTC. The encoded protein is CAISESISLKTDRLYEQYF.